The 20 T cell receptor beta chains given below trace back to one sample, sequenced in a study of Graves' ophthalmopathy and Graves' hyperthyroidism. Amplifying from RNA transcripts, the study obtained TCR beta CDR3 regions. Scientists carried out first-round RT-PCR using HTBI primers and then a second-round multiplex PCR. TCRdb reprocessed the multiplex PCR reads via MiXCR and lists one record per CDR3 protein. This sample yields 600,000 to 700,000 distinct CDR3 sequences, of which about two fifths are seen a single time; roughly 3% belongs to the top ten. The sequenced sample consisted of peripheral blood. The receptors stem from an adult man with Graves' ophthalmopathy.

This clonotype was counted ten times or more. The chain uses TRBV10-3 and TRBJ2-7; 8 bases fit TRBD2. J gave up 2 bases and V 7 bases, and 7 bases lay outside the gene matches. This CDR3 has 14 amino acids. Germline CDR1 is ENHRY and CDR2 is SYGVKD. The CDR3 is CAINPGGTAYEQYF. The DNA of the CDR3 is TGTGCCATCAACCCGGGAGGGACCGCCTACGAGCAGTACTTC.

CDR3 amino acids: CATSDFIEQYF. CDR3 nucleotides: TGTGCCACCAGTGATTTCATTGAGCAGTACTTC. The chain uses TRBV24-1 and TRBJ2-7; D not certain. Trimming cost V 1 base and J 7 bases, with 4 bases left between them. Germline V gene lookup returns CDR1 KGHDR and CDR2 SFDVKD. The CDR3 is made up of 11 amino acids.

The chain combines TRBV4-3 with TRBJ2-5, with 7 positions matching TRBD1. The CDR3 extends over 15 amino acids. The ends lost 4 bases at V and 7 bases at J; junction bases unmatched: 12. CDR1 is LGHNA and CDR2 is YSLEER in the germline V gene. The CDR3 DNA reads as TGCGCCAGCAGCCCAACTGACAGGGTATGGGGGACCCAGTACTTC. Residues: CASSPTDRVWGTQYF.

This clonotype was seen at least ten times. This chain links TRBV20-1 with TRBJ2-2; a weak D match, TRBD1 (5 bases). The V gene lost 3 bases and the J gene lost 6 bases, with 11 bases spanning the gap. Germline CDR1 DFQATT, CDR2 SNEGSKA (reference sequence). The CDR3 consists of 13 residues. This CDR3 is CSARETEAGELFF. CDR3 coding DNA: TGCAGTGCTAGGGAGACAGAGGCCGGGGAGCTGTTTTTT.

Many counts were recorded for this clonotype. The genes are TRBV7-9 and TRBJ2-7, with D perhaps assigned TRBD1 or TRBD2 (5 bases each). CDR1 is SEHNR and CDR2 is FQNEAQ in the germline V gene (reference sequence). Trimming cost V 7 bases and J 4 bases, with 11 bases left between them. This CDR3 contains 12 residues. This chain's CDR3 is CASNQGVYEQYF. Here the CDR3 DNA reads TGTGCCAGCAACCAGGGAGTTTACGAGCAGTACTTC.

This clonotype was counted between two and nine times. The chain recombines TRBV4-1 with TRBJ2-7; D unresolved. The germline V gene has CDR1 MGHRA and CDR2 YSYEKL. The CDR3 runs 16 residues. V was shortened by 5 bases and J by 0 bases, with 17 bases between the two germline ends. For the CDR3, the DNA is TGCGCCAGCAGCTCTAACCCAGGAGCTATCTCCTACGAGCAGTACTTC. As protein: CASSSNPGAISYEQYF.

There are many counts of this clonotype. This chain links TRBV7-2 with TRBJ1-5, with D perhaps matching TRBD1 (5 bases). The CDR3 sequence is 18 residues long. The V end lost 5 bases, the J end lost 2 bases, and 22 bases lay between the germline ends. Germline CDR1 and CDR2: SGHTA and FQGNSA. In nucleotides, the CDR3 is TGTGCCAGCAGCCGAATCGGACCGCTCTCGGGGGGCAATCAGCCCCAGCATTTT. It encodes CASSRIGPLSGGNQPQHF.

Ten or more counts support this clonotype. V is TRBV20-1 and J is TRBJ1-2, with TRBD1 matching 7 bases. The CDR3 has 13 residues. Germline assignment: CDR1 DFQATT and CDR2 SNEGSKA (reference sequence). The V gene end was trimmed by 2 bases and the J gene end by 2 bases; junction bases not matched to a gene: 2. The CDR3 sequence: CSARLDRNYGYTF. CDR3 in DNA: TGCAGTGCTAGATTGGACAGGAACTATGGCTACACCTTC.

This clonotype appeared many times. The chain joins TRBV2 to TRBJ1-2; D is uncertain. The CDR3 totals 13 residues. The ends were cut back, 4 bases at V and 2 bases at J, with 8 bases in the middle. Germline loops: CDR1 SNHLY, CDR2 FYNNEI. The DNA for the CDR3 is TGTGCCAGCAGTGGGGTACAGAACTATGGCTACACCTTC. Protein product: CASSGVQNYGYTF.

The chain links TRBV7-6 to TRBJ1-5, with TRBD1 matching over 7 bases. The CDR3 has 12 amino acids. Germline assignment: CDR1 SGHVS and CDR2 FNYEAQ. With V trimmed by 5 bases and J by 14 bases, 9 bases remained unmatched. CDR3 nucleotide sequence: TGTGCCAGCAGCACGAGGGACAGCCGAAAGCATTTT. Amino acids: CASSTRDSRKHF. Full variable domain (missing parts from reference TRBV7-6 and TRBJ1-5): GAGVSQSPRYKVTKRGQDVALRCDPISGHVSLYWYRQALGQGPEFLTYFNYEAQQDKSGLPNDRFSAERPEGSISTLTIQRTEQRDSAMYRCASSTRDSRKHFGDGTRLSIL.

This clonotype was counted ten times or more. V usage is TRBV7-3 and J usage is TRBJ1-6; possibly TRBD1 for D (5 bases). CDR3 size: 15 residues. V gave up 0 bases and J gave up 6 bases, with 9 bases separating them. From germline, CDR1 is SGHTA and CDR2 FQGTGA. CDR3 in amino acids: CASSLTETANSPLHF. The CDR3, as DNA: TGTGCCAGCAGCTTAACGGAGACAGCTAATTCACCCCTCCACTTT.

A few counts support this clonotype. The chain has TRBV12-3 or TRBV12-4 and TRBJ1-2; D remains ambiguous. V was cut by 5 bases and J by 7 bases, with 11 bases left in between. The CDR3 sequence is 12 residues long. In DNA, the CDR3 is TGTGCCAGCAGTCCCTCCCTTCGTGGCTACACCTTC. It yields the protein CASSPSLRGYTF.

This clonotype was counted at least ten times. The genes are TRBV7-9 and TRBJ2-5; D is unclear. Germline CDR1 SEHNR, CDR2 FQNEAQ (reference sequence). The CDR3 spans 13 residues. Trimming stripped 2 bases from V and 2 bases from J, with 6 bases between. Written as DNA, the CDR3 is TGTGCCAGCAGCTTAACCCCTCAAGAGACCCAGTACTTC. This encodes CASSLTPQETQYF. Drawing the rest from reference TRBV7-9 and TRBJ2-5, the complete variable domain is DTGVSQNPRHKITKRGQNVTFRCDPISEHNRLYWYRQTLGQGPEFLTYFQNEAQLEKSRLLSDRFSAERPKGSFSTLEIQRTEQGDSAMYLCASSLTPQETQYFGPGTRLLVL.

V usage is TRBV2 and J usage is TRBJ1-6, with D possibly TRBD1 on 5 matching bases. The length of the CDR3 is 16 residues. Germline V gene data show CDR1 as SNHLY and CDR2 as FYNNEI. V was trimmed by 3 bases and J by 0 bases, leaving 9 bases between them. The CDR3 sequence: CASSDYRSSYNSPLHF. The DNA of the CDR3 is TGTGCCAGCAGTGACTACAGGAGCTCCTATAATTCACCCCTCCACTTT.

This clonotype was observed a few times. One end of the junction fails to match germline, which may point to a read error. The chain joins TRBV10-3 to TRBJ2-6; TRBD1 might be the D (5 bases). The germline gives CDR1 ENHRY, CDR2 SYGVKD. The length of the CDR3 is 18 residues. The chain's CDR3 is CASSYSPREPSGANVLTF. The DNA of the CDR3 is TGTGCCAGCAGTTACTCGCCCAGGGAACCCTCTGGGGCCAACGTCCTGACTTTC.

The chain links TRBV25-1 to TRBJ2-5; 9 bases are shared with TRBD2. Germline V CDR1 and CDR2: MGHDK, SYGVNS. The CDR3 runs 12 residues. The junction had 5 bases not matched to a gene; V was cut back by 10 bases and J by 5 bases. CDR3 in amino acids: CATSGRWETQYF. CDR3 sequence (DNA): TGTGCCACAAGCGGGAGGTGGGAGACCCAGTACTTC.

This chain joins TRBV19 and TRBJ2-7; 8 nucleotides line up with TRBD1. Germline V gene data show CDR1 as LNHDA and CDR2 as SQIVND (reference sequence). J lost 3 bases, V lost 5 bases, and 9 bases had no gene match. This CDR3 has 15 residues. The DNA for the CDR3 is TGTGCCAGTAGTGATCCCGGGACAGGATACTACGAGCAGTACTTC. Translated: CASSDPGTGYYEQYF.

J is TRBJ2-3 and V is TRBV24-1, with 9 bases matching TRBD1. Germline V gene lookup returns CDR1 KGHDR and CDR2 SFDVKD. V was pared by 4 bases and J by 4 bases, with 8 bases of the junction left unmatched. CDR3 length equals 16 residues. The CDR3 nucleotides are TGTGCCACCAGTGAGGGGGACAGGGTCGGTTCAGATACGCAGTATTTT. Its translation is CATSEGDRVGSDTQYF.

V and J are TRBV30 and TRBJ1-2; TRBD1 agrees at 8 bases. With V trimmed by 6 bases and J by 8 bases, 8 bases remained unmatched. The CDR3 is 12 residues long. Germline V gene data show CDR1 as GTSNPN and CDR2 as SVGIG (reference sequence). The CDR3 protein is CACRTGSKGYTF. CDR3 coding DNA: TGTGCCTGTAGGACAGGGTCTAAGGGCTACACCTTC. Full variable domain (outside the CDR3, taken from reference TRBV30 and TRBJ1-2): SQTIHQWPATLVQPVGSPLSLECTVEGTSNPNLYWYRQAAGRGLQLLFYSVGIGQISSEVPQNLSASRPQDRQFILSSKKLLLSDSGFYLCACRTGSKGYTFGSGTRLTVV.

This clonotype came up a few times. CDR3 protein: CASSLLSGPISGANVLTF. The CDR3 nucleotides read TGTGCCAGCAGCTTATTATCGGGGCCAATTTCTGGGGCCAACGTCCTGACTTTC. The chain joins TRBV13 to TRBJ2-6; D might be TRBD1 or TRBD2, each matching 5 bases. V was shortened by 2 bases and J by 1 base, with 15 bases between the two germline ends. The CDR3 extends over 18 amino acids. Germline values: CDR1 PRHDT, CDR2 FYEKMQ (reference sequence). Full variable domain (missing parts from reference TRBV13 and TRBJ2-6): AAGVIQSPRHLIKEKRETATLKCYPIPRHDTVYWYQQGPGQDPQFLISFYEKMQSDKGSIPDRFSAQQFSDYHSELNMSSLELGDSALYFCASSLLSGPISGANVLTFGAGSRLTVL.